Each of the 20 T cell receptor beta chains below was sequenced from the same sample in a study of CD8+CD57+ T cells in acquired aplastic anemia. Patients selected for sequencing had displayed CD8+CD57+ cell expansion by flow cytometry. Genomic DNA, serving as template, underwent TCR beta VDJ and CDR3 profiling. TCRdb re-called the reads through MiXCR, storing one row per CDR3 protein. The sample lists 190,000 or so distinct CDR3 sequences, less than 60% seen once, with roughly 1.8% in the top ten. Specimen: sorted CD4+, CD8+, or CD8+CD57+ T cells (not recorded which) from PBMCs. These receptors were obtained from a human donor with aplastic anemia.

In its sample, this clonotype was seen many times. The gene calls are TRBV6-2 or TRBV6-3 and TRBJ2-7; TRBD2 matches 7 bases. Germline V gene lookup returns CDR1 MNHEY and CDR2 SVGEGT. With 0 bases clipped from V and 4 bases from J, the junction kept 12 bases outside the gene matches. The CDR3 has 17 amino acids. CDR3 loop: CASSYSRPTGGLYEQYF. CDR3 nucleotides: TGTGCCAGCAGTTACTCCAGACCTACCGGGGGGTTGTACGAGCAGTACTTC.

With respect to this clonotype: This may arise from a read error, as a much more abundant clone is one base away. V gene TRBV3-1 combines with J gene TRBJ1-6, with D perhaps TRBD1 (5 bases). The CDR3 loop spans 14 amino acids. Per the germline V gene, CDR1 is LGHDT and CDR2 is YNNKEL (reference sequence). The CDR3 DNA is TGTGCCAGCAGCCGCAGGGAGGAGAATTCACTCCTCCACTTT. This translates into CASSRREENSLLHF.

A note on this clonotype: A read error is possible here, since a much larger clone lies one base away. The DNA of the CDR3 is TGTGCCAGCAGCTTACTGACGAACACCGGGGAGCTGTTTTTT. Translation: CASSLLTNTGELFF. This chain links TRBV7-6 with TRBJ2-2; D is ambiguous. The germline V and J ends were trimmed by 2 bases and 0 bases, with 4 bases remaining between them. The CDR3 length is 14 residues. CDR1 and CDR2 from the germline V gene are SGHVS and FNYEAQ.

The chain couples TRBV15 to TRBJ1-2, with D perhaps TRBD1 (6 bases). V lost 0 bases and J lost 8, with 16 bases in between. This CDR3 has 15 amino acids. From germline, CDR1 is LNHNV and CDR2 YYDKDF (reference sequence). The CDR3: CATSRDRGGGRGYTF. CDR3 bases: TGTGCCACCAGCAGAGATCGGGGAGGGGGTAGGGGCTACACCTTC.

This clonotype has at least ten counts. The chain joins TRBV5-1 to TRBJ2-6; D might be TRBD1 or TRBD2, each matching 5 bases. This CDR3 comprises 17 residues. Germline loops: CDR1 SGHRS, CDR2 YFSETQ. Trimming removed 4 bases at V and 0 bases at J, with 14 bases between. The CDR3 spells CASSAGSLSSGANVLTF. The CDR3 DNA sequence: TGCGCCAGCAGCGCAGGGAGCTTGTCCTCTGGGGCCAACGTCCTGACTTTC.

V and J are TRBV11-1 and TRBJ2-4; D is perhaps TRBD2 (6 bases). Trimming cost V 4 bases and J 3 bases, with 10 bases left between them. The CDR3 is made up of 14 amino acids. The germline V gene encodes CDR1 SGHAT and CDR2 FQDESV (reference sequence). CDR3 loop: CASSSGGGKNIQYF. The CDR3 coding sequence is TGTGCCAGCAGCTCCGGGGGAGGCAAAAACATTCAGTACTTC.

In DNA, the CDR3 is TGCAGCGCCTTGGGGTGGACAGGGGACACTGAAGCTTTCTTT. It yields the protein CSALGWTGDTEAFF. The chain carries TRBV29-1 and TRBJ1-1, with 9 bases matching TRBD1. This CDR3 is built from 14 residues. Trimming removed 7 bases from V and 3 bases from J; junction bases left unmatched: 9. Germline CDR1 is SQVTM and CDR2 is ANQGSEA.

The chain links TRBV3-1 to TRBJ1-2, with D uncertain. The CDR3 has 14 residues. Trimming stripped 3 bases from V and 5 bases from J, with 13 bases between. Germline values: CDR1 LGHDT, CDR2 YNNKEL (reference sequence). CDR3 protein: CASSQTNTVYGYTF. For the CDR3, the DNA is TGTGCCAGCAGCCAGACCAATACGGTTTATGGCTACACCTTC.

This clonotype was picked up a small number of times. The CDR3 region is CAISERRLMDSQPQHF. CDR3 nucleotide sequence: TGTGCCATCAGTGAGCGGAGACTTATGGATAGCCAGCCCCAGCATTTT. The chain is built from TRBV10-3 and TRBJ1-5, with unresolved D. V dropped 2 bases and J dropped 7 bases, with 18 bases sitting between them. This CDR3 has 16 residues. The germline CDR1 and CDR2 sequences are ENHRY and SYGVKD.

This clonotype was recorded many times. The gene calls are TRBV6-6 and TRBJ1-1; TRBD1 might be the D (5 bases). The CDR3 is 17 amino acids. The germline gives CDR1 MNHNY, CDR2 SVGAGI (reference sequence). V was trimmed by 2 bases and J by 5 bases, leaving 21 bases between them. The CDR3, as DNA: TGTGCCAGCAGTTACACACGGACACGATTAGTGTATACTGAAGCTTTCTTT. This sequence encodes CASSYTRTRLVYTEAFF.

The V gene is TRBV20-1, the J gene TRBJ1-5; D is perhaps TRBD1 (5 bases). CDR1 DFQATT and CDR2 SNEGSKA come from the germline V gene (reference sequence). V was shortened by 3 bases and J by 8 bases, with 14 bases between the two germline ends. The CDR3 extends over 13 amino acids. CDR3 residues: CSARLGAGEPQHF. As DNA, the CDR3 is TGCAGTGCTAGGCTCGGGGCAGGAGAGCCCCAGCATTTT.

This clonotype was recorded at least ten times. The chain recombines TRBV7-8 with TRBJ1-4; D is undetermined. V was pared by 1 base and J by 11 bases, with 14 bases between. Germline values: CDR1 SGHVS, CDR2 FQNEAQ. This CDR3 comprises 14 residues. CDR3 coding DNA: TGTGCCAGCAGCTTAGAAATCTTCGGTGGGAAACTGTTTTTT. Amino acids: CASSLEIFGGKLFF.

The V and J genes are TRBV14 and TRBJ1-6; no reliable D call. Looked up from germline, CDR1 is SGHDN and CDR2 is FVKESK. V was shortened by 3 bases and J by 5 bases, with 14 bases between the two germline ends. The CDR3 has 16 residues. The CDR3 here is CASSHNHLPDNSPLHF. CDR3 sequence (DNA): TGTGCCAGCAGCCATAACCACCTGCCCGATAATTCACCCCTCCACTTT.

This clonotype occurred once. This chain connects TRBV7-2 to TRBJ2-2; the D is unclear. The CDR3 has 13 amino acids. Trimming cost V 5 bases and J 4 bases, with 8 bases left between them. CDR1 is SGHTA, CDR2 FQGNSA, per germline. CDR3 region: CASSRGSTGELFF. In nucleotides, the CDR3 is TGTGCCAGCAGCCGTGGTAGCACCGGGGAGCTGTTTTTT.

The genes are TRBV15 and TRBJ2-5; 9 bases are a match to TRBD2. CDR3 length equals 15 residues. The germline V gene encodes CDR1 LNHNV and CDR2 YYDKDF (reference sequence). The trim removed 0 bases at V and 5 bases at J, leaving 4 bases unmatched. CDR3 sequence reads: CATSREAGGEETQYF. CDR3 bases: TGTGCCACCAGCAGAGAAGCGGGAGGTGAGGAGACCCAGTACTTC. The full variable domain, rest sourced from reference TRBV15 and TRBJ2-5, is DAMVIQNPRYQVTQFGKPVTLSCSQTLNHNVMYWYQQKSSQAPKLLFHYYDKDFNNEADTPDNFQSRRPNTSFCFLDIRSPGLGDTAMYLCATSREAGGEETQYFGPGTRLLVL.

Remarks on this clonotype: The CDR3 end shows no conserved phenylalanine or tryptophan, and so a read error is likely. The V and J genes are TRBV7-2 and TRBJ2-5; 7 bases map to TRBD2. The CDR3 has 16 amino acids. Germline V gene data show CDR1 as SGHTA and CDR2 as FQGNSA. V shed 4 bases, J shed 1 base, and the junction held 9 bases outside the gene matches. CDR3 nucleotides: TGTGCCAGCAGCTCCCTTAGCGGGTTCCTCCAAGAGACCCAGTACCTC. Translated, it gives CASSSLSGFLQETQYL.

This chain connects TRBV5-1 to TRBJ2-1, with TRBD1 matching 7 bases. Germline V gene data show CDR1 as SGHRS and CDR2 as YFSETQ. With V trimmed by 4 bases and J by 6 bases, 10 bases remained unmatched. This CDR3 comprises 15 residues. The CDR3 spells CASSPGQSGSNEQFF. The CDR3 DNA sequence: TGCGCCAGCAGCCCGGGACAGTCGGGTTCCAATGAGCAGTTCTTC.

This chain uses TRBV9 with TRBJ2-7, with D possibly being TRBD1 (6 bases). The V gene lost 3 bases and the J gene lost 3 bases, with 13 bases spanning the gap. This CDR3 has 14 amino acids. Germline values: CDR1 SGDLS, CDR2 YYNGEE. CDR3 region: CASSAHRDCYEQYF. The DNA of the CDR3 is TGTGCCAGCAGCGCCCACAGGGATTGCTACGAGCAGTACTTC.

This clonotype was observed a single time. This rearrangement joins TRBV20-1 to TRBJ2-3; TRBD2 matches at 12 bases. Germline V CDR1 and CDR2: DFQATT, SNEGSKA (reference sequence). The ends lost 0 bases at V and 2 bases at J; junction bases unmatched: 3. The CDR3 extends over 16 amino acids. The DNA for the CDR3 is TGCAGTGCTAGAGAAGCTAGCGGGAGGGTCACAGATACGCAGTATTTT. It yields the protein CSAREASGRVTDTQYF.

The chain has TRBV20-1 and TRBJ1-2; 7 positions match TRBD1. The V gene's germline CDR1 is DFQATT and CDR2 SNEGSKA (reference sequence). With V trimmed by 3 bases and J by 3 bases, 13 bases remained unmatched. The CDR3 covers 16 residues. CDR3 protein: CSARDPGQPGDYGYTF. The DNA for the CDR3 is TGCAGTGCTAGGGATCCGGGACAGCCGGGGGACTATGGCTACACCTTC.